The clone carrying this T cell receptor (beta chain) was seen a few times. Repertoires were generated with immunoSEQ multiplex PCR, while TCRdb's copy carries only in-frame clones and drops some. The sample lists 100,000 to 120,000 clones, 72% occurring once. The data derive from a study of blood T cell repertoires in COVID-19. The CDR3 consists of 12 residues. From germline, CDR1 is MNHEY and CDR2 SVGEGT. The V end was cut by 5 bases, the J end by 6 bases, with 10 bases between. The chain carries TRBV6-2 or TRBV6-3 and TRBJ1-1; D remains ambiguous. The sequencing input was peripheral blood. The source is an older woman with acute or convalescent COVID-19. CDR3 region: CASSTVPPEAFF. In DNA, the CDR3 is TGTGCCAGCAGTACAGTGCCCCCTGAAGCTTTCTTT.